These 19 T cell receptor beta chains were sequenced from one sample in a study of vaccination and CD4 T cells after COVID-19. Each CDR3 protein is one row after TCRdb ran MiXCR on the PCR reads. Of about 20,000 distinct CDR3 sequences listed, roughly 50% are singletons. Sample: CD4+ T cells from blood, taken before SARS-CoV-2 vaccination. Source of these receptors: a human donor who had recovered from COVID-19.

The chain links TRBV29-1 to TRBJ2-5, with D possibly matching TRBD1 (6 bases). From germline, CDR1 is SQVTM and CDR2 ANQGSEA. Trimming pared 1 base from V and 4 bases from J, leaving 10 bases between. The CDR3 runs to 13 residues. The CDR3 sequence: CSVEGQGPETQYF. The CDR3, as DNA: TGCAGCGTTGAAGGGCAGGGGCCAGAGACCCAGTACTTC.

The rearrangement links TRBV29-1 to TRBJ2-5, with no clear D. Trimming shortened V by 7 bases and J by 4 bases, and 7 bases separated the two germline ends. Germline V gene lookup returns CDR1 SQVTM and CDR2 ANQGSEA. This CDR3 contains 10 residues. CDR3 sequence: CSARRETQYF. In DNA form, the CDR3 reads TGCAGCGCTCGACGAGAGACCCAGTACTTC. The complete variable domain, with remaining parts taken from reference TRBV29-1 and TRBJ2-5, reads SAVISQKPSRDICQRGTSLTIQCQVDSQVTMMFWYRQQPGQSLTLIATANQGSEATYESGFVIDKFPISRPNLTFSTLTVSNMSPEDSSIYLCSARRETQYFGPGTRLLVL.

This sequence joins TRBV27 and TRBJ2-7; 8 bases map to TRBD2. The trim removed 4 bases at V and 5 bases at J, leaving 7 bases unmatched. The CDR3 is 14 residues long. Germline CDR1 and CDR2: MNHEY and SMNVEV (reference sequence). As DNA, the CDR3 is TGTGCCAGCAGTTCACCGGGACTAGGAGACGAGCAGTACTTC. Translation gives CASSSPGLGDEQYF.

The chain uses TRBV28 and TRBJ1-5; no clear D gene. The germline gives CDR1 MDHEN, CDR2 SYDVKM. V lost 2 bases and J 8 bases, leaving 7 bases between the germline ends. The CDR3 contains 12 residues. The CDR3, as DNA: TGTGCCAGCAGTTTACCCCCGGAGCCCCAGCATTTT. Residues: CASSLPPEPQHF.

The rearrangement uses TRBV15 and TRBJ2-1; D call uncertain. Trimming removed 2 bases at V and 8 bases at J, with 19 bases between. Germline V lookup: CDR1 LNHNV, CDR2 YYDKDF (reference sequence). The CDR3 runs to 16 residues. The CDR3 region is CATSRPRRTVNDEQFF. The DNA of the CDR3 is TGTGCCACCAGCAGACCACGCCGGACGGTCAACGATGAGCAGTTCTTC. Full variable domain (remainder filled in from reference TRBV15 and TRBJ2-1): DAMVIQNPRYQVTQFGKPVTLSCSQTLNHNVMYWYQQKSSQAPKLLFHYYDKDFNNEADTPDNFQSRRPNTSFCFLDIRSPGLGDTAMYLCATSRPRRTVNDEQFFGPGTRLTVL.

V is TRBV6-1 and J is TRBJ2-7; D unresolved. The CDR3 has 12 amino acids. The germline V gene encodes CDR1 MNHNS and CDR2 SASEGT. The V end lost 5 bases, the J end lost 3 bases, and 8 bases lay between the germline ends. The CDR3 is CASSPRVYEQYF. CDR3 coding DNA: TGTGCCAGCAGTCCACGAGTCTACGAGCAGTACTTC.

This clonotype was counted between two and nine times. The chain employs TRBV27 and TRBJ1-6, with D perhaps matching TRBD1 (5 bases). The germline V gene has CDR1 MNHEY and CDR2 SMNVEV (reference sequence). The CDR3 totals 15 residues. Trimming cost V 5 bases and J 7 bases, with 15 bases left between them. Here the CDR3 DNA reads TGTGCCAGCAGTCGGGACGGACGCGGGAATTCACCCCTCCACTTT. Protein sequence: CASSRDGRGNSPLHF.

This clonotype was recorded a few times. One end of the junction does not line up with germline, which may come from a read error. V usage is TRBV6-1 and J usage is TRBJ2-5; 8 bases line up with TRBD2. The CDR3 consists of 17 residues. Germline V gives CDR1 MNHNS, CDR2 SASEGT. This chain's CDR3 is CACRERTSPQGGETQYF. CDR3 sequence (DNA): TGTGCCTGCAGGGAACGGACTAGCCCTCAGGGTGGTGAGACCCAGTACTTC.

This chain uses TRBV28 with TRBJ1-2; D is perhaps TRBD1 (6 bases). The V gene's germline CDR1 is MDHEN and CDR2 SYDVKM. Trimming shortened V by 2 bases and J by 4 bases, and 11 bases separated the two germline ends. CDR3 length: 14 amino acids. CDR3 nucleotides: TGTGCCAGCAGTTTAGGCCGCAGGGGCTATGGCTACACCTTC. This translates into CASSLGRRGYGYTF.

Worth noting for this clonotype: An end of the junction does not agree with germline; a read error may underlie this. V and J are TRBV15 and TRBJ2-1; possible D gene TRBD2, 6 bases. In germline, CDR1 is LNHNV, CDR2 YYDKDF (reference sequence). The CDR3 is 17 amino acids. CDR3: CPTSRDRMGGLINEQFF. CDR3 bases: TGTCCCACCAGCAGAGATCGGATGGGGGGATTGATCAATGAGCAGTTCTTC.

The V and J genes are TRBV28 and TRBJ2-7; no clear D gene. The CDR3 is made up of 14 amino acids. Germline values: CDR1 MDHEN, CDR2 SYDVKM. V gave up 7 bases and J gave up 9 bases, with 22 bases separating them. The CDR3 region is CASTLNGGVGVQYF. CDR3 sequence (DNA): TGTGCCAGCACCCTCAATGGTGGAGTCGGAGTGCAGTACTTC.

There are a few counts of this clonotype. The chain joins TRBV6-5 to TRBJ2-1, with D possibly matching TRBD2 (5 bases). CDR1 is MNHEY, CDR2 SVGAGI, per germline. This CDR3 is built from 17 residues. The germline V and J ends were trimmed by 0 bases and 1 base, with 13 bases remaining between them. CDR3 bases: TGTGCCAGCAGTTACTCGGGGTTATTAGCGTCCTACAATGAGCAGTTCTTC. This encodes CASSYSGLLASYNEQFF.

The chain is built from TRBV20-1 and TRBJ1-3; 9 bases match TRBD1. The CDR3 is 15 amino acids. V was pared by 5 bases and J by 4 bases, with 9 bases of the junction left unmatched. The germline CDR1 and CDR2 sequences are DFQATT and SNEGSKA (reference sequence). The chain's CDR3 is CSARGTGLVGNTIYF. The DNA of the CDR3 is TGCAGTGCTCGAGGGACAGGGTTGGTCGGAAACACCATATATTTT.

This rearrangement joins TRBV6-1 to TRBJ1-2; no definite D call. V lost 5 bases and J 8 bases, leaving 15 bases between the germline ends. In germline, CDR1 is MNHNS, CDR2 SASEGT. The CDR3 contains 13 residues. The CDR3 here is CASSPGSTVGYTF. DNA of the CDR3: TGTGCCAGCAGTCCGGGGTCAACAGTGGGCTACACCTTC.

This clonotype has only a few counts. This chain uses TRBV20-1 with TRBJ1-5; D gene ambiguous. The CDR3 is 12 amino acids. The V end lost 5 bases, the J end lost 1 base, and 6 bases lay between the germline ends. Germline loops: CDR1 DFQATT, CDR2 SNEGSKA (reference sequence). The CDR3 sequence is CSAGLSNQPQHF. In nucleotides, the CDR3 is TGCAGTGCTGGGTTAAGCAATCAGCCCCAGCATTTT.

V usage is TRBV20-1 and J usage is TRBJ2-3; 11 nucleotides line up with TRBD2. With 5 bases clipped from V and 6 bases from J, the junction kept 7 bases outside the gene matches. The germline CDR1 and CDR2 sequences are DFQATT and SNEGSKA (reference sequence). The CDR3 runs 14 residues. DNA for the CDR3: TGCAGTGCTTTTACTAGCGGGAGTTCGGATACGCAGTATTTT. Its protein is CSAFTSGSSDTQYF.

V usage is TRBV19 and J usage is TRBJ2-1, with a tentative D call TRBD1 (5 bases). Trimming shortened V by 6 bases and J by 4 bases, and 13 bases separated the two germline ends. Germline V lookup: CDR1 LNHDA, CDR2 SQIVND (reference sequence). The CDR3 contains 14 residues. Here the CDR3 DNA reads TGTGCCAGTAGAGGCACGGCAGGGTACAATGAGCAGTTCTTC. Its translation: CASRGTAGYNEQFF.

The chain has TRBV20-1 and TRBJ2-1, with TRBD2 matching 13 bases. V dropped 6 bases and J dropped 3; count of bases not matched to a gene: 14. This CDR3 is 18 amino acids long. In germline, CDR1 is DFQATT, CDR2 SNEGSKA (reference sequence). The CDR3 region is CSAETRTSGSGNYNEQFF. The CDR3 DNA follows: TGCAGTGCCGAGACTAGGACTAGCGGGAGTGGGAACTACAATGAGCAGTTCTTC.

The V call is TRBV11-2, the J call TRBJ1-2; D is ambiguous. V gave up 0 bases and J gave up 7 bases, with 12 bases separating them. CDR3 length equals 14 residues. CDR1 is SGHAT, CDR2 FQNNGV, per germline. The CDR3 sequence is CASSLDGSLPGYTF. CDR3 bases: TGTGCCAGCAGCTTAGATGGGTCACTTCCTGGCTACACCTTC.